The rows below give T cell receptor beta chains drawn from one sample of a study of T-cell reconstitution after alpha-beta-depleted transplantation in children. TCRdb analysed the PCR reads with MiXCR anew, one entry per CDR3 protein. The repertoire includes 450,000 to 500,000 distinct CDR3 sequences, about an eighth of them detected once, and about 6% sits in the top ten. Sequencing was performed on PBMCs from the stem cell graft donor, taken from the stem cell graft. These receptors were obtained from a human donor who donated a stem cell graft to a child with combined immunodeficiency. CDR3s include the opening cysteine and the closing phenylalanine or tryptophan. Each record gives: V gene, J gene, CDR3 protein.

>TRBV7-2|TRBJ1-4
CASSRSGTVATNEKLFF
>TRBV2|TRBJ2-7
CASSSYSGPYEQYF
>TRBV7-2|TRBJ1-2
CASRVRDFYGYTF
>TRBV20-1|TRBJ2-7
CSADLGGSRPYEQYF
>TRBV20-1|TRBJ2-7
CSASGLEAYEQYF
>TRBV29-1|TRBJ2-5
CSVRLAATQETQYF
>TRBV27|TRBJ2-7
CASSPDSHPYEQYF
>TRBV3-1|TRBJ2-7
CASSQNEGLEQYF
>TRBV7-2|TRBJ2-5
CASSRRGGNQETQYF
>TRBV6-5|TRBJ2-1
CASSFSRGSAYEQFF
>TRBV5-1|TRBJ1-1
CASSLAEQGVHQYTAEAFF
>TRBV5-6|TRBJ2-7
CASSLIGFSYEQYF
>TRBV7-9|TRBJ2-2
CASSLGAFLPGELFF
>TRBV20-1|TRBJ1-2
CSASQGTGDYGYTF
>TRBV13|TRBJ2-1
CASSPLERYNEQFF
>TRBV12-3/TRBV12-4|TRBJ2-5
CASSPDGQETQYF
>TRBV6-1|TRBJ2-7
CASSERLSYEQYF
>TRBV6-2/TRBV6-3|TRBJ2-3
CASWAVGADTQYF
>TRBV6-1|TRBJ2-1
CASSIAGGPEEQFF
>TRBV7-9|TRBJ1-4
CASSLAGAEKLFF
>TRBV4-2|TRBJ2-1
CASSQDWGAWNEQFF
>TRBV19|TRBJ1-1
CASGRDGGMNTEAFF
>TRBV29-1|TRBJ2-1
CSVTGGYTYNEQFF
>TRBV7-3|TRBJ2-3
CASSPGGDTDTQYF
>TRBV13|TRBJ2-1
CASSNLDRSDEQFF
>TRBV15|TRBJ2-2
CATSSNRGIGTGELFF
>TRBV12-3/TRBV12-4|TRBJ1-1
CASSHPGTPEAFF
>TRBV20-1|TRBJ2-1
CSAELLSDEQFF
>TRBV20-1|TRBJ1-2
CSARAPRGVVGYTF
>TRBV2|TRBJ1-5
CASRPGTGRNQPQHF
>TRBV12-3/TRBV12-4|TRBJ2-1
CASSLESLYGVLAANEQFF
>TRBV3-1|TRBJ1-1
CASSQLDRGSMDTEAFF
>TRBV7-8|TRBJ2-1
CASSPWSYLGNEQFF
>TRBV6-2/TRBV6-3|TRBJ2-7
CASSYYGTYYEQYF
>TRBV20-1|TRBJ2-2
CSAVEANTGELFF
>TRBV7-2|TRBJ2-3
CASSLRSGGAADTQYF
>TRBV18|TRBJ1-1
CASSPEGRDGSTEAFF
>TRBV5-5|TRBJ2-1
CASSLVGLAEYNEQFF
>TRBV10-3|TRBJ2-7
CAISESRRTSEPYEQYF
>TRBV7-8|TRBJ1-1
CASSPTAGMNTEAFF
>TRBV7-3|TRBJ2-5
CASSPRWGKGETQYF
>TRBV12-3/TRBV12-4|TRBJ2-3
CASSFGLAGVRTDTQYF
>TRBV12-3/TRBV12-4|TRBJ2-3
CASSDEPTDTQYF
>TRBV25-1|TRBJ2-3
CASSETGKRDTQYF
>TRBV12-3/TRBV12-4|TRBJ2-7
CASSLVPVKTGQGYEQYF
>TRBV5-1|TRBJ2-1
CASSPWRGEGLGNEQFF
>TRBV29-1|TRBJ2-1
CSVDLGTLSYNEQFF
>TRBV12-5|TRBJ2-3
CASGETRASTDTQYF
>TRBV12-3/TRBV12-4|TRBJ2-7
CASSRLGRTLAYEQYF
>TRBV7-3|TRBJ2-2
CASSLYFQGGELFF